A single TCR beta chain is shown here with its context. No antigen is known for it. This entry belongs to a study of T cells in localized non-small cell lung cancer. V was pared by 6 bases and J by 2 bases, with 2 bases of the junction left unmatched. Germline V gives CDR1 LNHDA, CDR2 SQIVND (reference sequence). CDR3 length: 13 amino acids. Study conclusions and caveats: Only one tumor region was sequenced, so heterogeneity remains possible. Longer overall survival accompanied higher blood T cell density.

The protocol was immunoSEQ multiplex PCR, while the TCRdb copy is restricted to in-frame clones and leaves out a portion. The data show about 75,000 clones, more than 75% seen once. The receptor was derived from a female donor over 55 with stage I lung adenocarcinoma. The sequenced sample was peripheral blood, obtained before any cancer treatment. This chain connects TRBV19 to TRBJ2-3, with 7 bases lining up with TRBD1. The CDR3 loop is CASSDRVTDTQYF. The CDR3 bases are TGTGCCAGTAGCGACAGGGTCACAGATACGCAGTATTTT.